This T cell receptor beta chain was sequenced in a study of blood T cell repertoires in COVID-19. Whole-study context: In each case, the material was cDNA or gDNA derived from T cells, B-cell-depleted T cells, or PBMCs.

Measured with immunoSEQ multiplex PCR; TCRdb has only the in-frame clones, and not every one. The sample lists some 160,000 clones, 85% to 90% seen once, with over 2% in the top ten. The Seattle patients joined while their infection was active and were tracked longitudinally afterward. The clonotype was recovered from a woman older than 75 with COVID-19, enrolled during active disease. The sequencing sample was made of peripheral blood.

CDR3 residues: CASSYQGYTEAFF. For the CDR3, the DNA is TGTGCCAGCAGTTACCAGGGGTACACTGAAGCTTTCTTT. The rearrangement uses TRBV6-5 and TRBJ1-1, with D perhaps TRBD1 (6 bases). This CDR3 region has 13 residues. Germline CDR1 reads MNHEY; CDR2 reads SVGAGI. The V gene lost 2 bases and the J gene lost 3 bases, with 7 bases spanning the gap.